These T cell receptor beta chains were read from a single sample in a study of control samples from healthy donors and cancer patients. Clones were read by immunoSEQ multiplex PCR, and TCRdb kept only the in-frame ones, dropping some. Counted here are some 120,000 clones, about 95% occurring once; the ten biggest clones make up 3.5% to 4%. The sequenced sample was blood. Receptors originate from a man aged 30 to 45 in good health. The CDR3 runs from the conserved cysteine through the conserved F or W. D genes are given only for firm matches. Some rows mark clone size as missing; the rest say once, few, many or name a class of expanded clone.

>TRBJ2-3|.|TRBV6-5|TRBD2
CASRKRGGRADTQYF
TGTGCCAGCAGAAAGCGGGGGGGCCGGGCAGATACGCAGTATTTT
>TRBJ2-2|.|TRBV9|.
CASSPSGHANTGELFF
TGTGCCAGCAGCCCCTCAGGGCACGCGAACACCGGGGAGCTGTTTTTT
>TRBJ2-7|.|TRBV9|TRBD1
CASSVASRGYEQYF
TGTGCCAGCAGCGTAGCGTCCAGGGGGTACGAGCAGTACTTC
>TRBJ1-4|.|TRBV11-2|.
CASSVQGTTNEKLFF
TGTGCCAGCAGCGTTCAGGGAACAACTAATGAAAAACTGTTTTTT
>TRBJ1-4|.|TRBV5-6|TRBD1
CASSPTDRARGEKLFF
TGTGCCAGCAGCCCCACGGACAGGGCACGTGGTGAAAAACTGTTTTTT
>TRBJ2-5|.|TRBV5-1|.
CASSYTRQRQETQYF
TGCGCCAGCAGCTATACTCGACAGCGCCAAGAGACCCAGTACTTC
>TRBJ1-3|.|TRBV4-1|.
CASSPLGRANGNTIYF
TGCGCCAGCAGCCCGCTCGGCAGGGCTAACGGAAACACCATATATTTT
>TRBJ1-1|once|TRBV30|.
CACRGVVNTEAFF
TGTGCCTGCCGGGGGGTCGTGAACACTGAAGCTTTCTTT
>TRBJ1-6|.|TRBV3-1/TRBV3-2|TRBD1
CASSRMQGANSPLHF
TGTGCCAGCAGTCGAATGCAGGGGGCGAATTCACCCCTCCACTTT
>TRBJ2-7|.|TRBV6-2/TRBV6-3|.
CASSLWGPYEQYF
TGTGCCAGCAGTCTTTGGGGCCCCTACGAGCAGTACTTC
>TRBJ1-4|.|TRBV28|.
CASRYNLGTNEKLFF
TGTGCCAGCAGATATAATTTGGGCACTAATGAAAAACTGTTTTTT
>TRBJ2-5|.|TRBV6-2/TRBV6-3|TRBD1
CASSYSVLEGAETQYF
TGTGCCAGCAGTTACTCGGTACTAGAGGGGGCGGAGACCCAGTACTTC
>TRBJ1-2|.|TRBV7-2|.
CASSLGELQGRRYGYTF
TGTGCCAGCAGCTTAGGGGAGCTACAGGGCCGTCGCTATGGCTACACCTTC
>TRBJ2-5|.|TRBV7-8|.
CASSTSGFGETQYF
TGTGCCAGCAGCACCTCAGGGTTTGGAGAGACCCAGTACTTC
>TRBJ1-4|.|TRBV11-2|TRBD1
CASSFRQGDEKLFF
TGTGCCAGCAGCTTTCGACAGGGAGATGAAAAACTGTTTTTT
>TRBJ1-1|.|TRBV29-1|.
CSVDFVAEGGEAFF
TGCAGCGTTGATTTCGTTGCCGAAGGTGGTGAAGCTTTCTTT
>TRBJ1-2|.|TRBV4-3|.
CASSHWTENYGYTF
TGCGCCAGCAGCCATTGGACAGAAAACTATGGCTACACCTTC
>TRBJ2-5|.|TRBV27|TRBD1
CASIKTRDRSLFQETQYF
TGTGCCAGCATTAAAACCCGGGACAGGTCTTTATTCCAAGAGACCCAGTACTTC
>TRBJ1-6|.|TRBV3-1/TRBV3-2|.
CASSHRGRESPLHF
TGTGCCAGCAGCCACAGGGGACGGGAATCACCCCTCCACTTT
>TRBJ2-1|.|TRBV27|.
CASRSTVALPYNEQFF
TGTGCCAGCAGGTCGACAGTGGCTCTCCCCTACAATGAGCAGTTCTTC
>TRBJ2-3|once|TRBV6-4|TRBD2
CASSRTSGEDTQYF
TGTGCCAGCAGCAGAACTAGCGGGGAAGATACGCAGTATTTT
>TRBJ1-1|.|TRBV27|TRBD1
CASNSGGIYTEAFF
TGTGCCAGCAATTCAGGGGGCATCTACACTGAAGCTTTCTTT
>TRBJ2-3|.|TRBV7-2|.
CASSLGAGTDTQYF
TGTGCCAGCAGCTTAGGGGCCGGCACAGATACGCAGTATTTT
>TRBJ1-1|.|TRBV10-1|.
CASQVSRGTQAFF
TGCGCCAGCCAGGTCTCCAGGGGCACCCAAGCTTTCTTT
>TRBJ2-3|.|TRBV7-9|.
CASSLAVGGSTDTQYF
TGTGCCAGCAGCTTAGCGGTTGGGGGGTCCACAGATACGCAGTATTTT
>TRBJ2-7|.|TRBV5-1|TRBD2
CASSGGTSGTYEQYF
TGCGCCAGCAGCGGGGGGACTAGCGGGACCTACGAGCAGTACTTC
>TRBJ1-2|.|TRBV6-1|.
CASSEGPGDSYTF
TGTGCCAGCAGTGAAGGGCCAGGGGACTCCTACACCTTC
>TRBJ2-7|.|TRBV5-1|TRBD1
CASSRGGPTYEQYF
TGCGCCAGCAGCAGAGGGGGCCCAACCTACGAGCAGTACTTC
>TRBJ2-3|.|TRBV11-2|.
CASSLDLTDTQYF
TGTGCCAGCAGCTTAGACCTAACAGATACGCAGTATTTT
>TRBJ2-1|.|TRBV18|TRBD2
CASSPLTAGGREEQFF
TGTGCCAGCTCACCACTCACTGCGGGGGGGAGAGAGGAGCAGTTCTTC
>TRBJ2-1|.|TRBV18|.
CASSTTRGYNEQFF
TGTGCCAGCTCAACCACGCGGGGTTACAATGAGCAGTTCTTC
>TRBJ1-4|.|TRBV12-3/TRBV12-4|.
CASSFLPNEKLFF
TGTGCCAGCAGTTTCCTCCCTAATGAAAAACTGTTTTTT
>TRBJ2-4|.|TRBV28|.
CASSRGAKNIQYF
TGTGCCAGCAGTCGGGGGGCCAAAAACATTCAGTACTTC
>TRBJ2-1|.|TRBV9|TRBD1
CASSGTGDLYNEQFF
TGTGCCAGCAGCGGGACAGGGGACCTCTACAATGAGCAGTTCTTC
>TRBJ1-5|.|TRBV5-1|TRBD1
CASSSSGTDQPQHF
TGCGCCAGCAGCAGCTCCGGGACAGATCAGCCCCAGCATTTT
>TRBJ1-4|once|TRBV4-1|TRBD1
CASSQPGTGNEKLFF
TGCGCCAGCAGCCAGCCCGGGACAGGTAATGAAAAACTGTTTTTT
>TRBJ2-7|.|TRBV6-2/TRBV6-3|.
CASSPDGNAYEQYF
TGTGCCAGCAGTCCGGACGGAAATGCCTACGAGCAGTACTTC
>TRBJ1-2|.|TRBV6-5|TRBD1
CASSYSGQGSGYTF
TGTGCCAGCAGTTACTCGGGACAGGGGAGTGGCTACACCTTC
>TRBJ1-6|once|TRBV6-5|.
CASSYSSGQPLHF
TGTGCCAGCAGTTACTCGAGTGGACAACCCCTCCACTTT
>TRBJ2-1|.|TRBV25-1|.
CASSEVASYHNEQFF
TGTGCCAGCAGTGAAGTGGCGTCATACCACAATGAGCAGTTCTTC
>TRBJ1-4|.|TRBV6-1|TRBD1
CASSENQGVGHEKLFF
TGTGCCAGCAGTGAGAATCAGGGGGTAGGCCATGAAAAACTGTTTTTT
>TRBJ1-6|.|TRBV9|.
CASSVGTDSPLHF
TGTGCCAGCAGCGTAGGGACAGATTCACCCCTCCACTTT